This T cell receptor (beta chain) appears in the sequencing data of a study of tumor and adjacent non-tumor tissue in lung cancer. Study summary: Patients comprised about a dozen adenocarcinoma, 2 squamous cell carcinoma and 1 small cell lung cancer. Notes on the study in general: Compared with tumor, normal lung showed significantly lower TCR diversity.

About this clonotype: Its antigen is not identified. One junction end disagrees with the germline gene, perhaps due to a read error.

The library came from three nested PCR rounds adapted from ARM-PCR protocols. Each CDR3 protein gets one entry after TCRdb re-called the multiplex PCR reads with MiXCR. The sample includes about 44,000 distinct CDR3 sequences, roughly three fifths of them seen just once. RNA was extracted from bulk tissue without any cell sorting. The normal lung tissue was taken more than 3 cm from the tumor edge. This TCR was sampled from a middle-aged woman with non-small cell lung cancer. The sample was distant non-tumor lung tissue.

CDR3 sequence (DNA): TGTCCCAGCAGCTTCGACGGATACTCCTACAATGAGCAGTTCTTC. Translated: CPSSFDGYSYNEQFF. The V and J genes are TRBV5-6 and TRBJ2-1; D is unresolved. This CDR3 has 15 residues. The germline CDR1 and CDR2 sequences are SGHDT and YYEEEE. The variable domain in full, completed from reference TRBV5-6 and TRBJ2-1, reads DAGVTQSPTHLIKTRGQQVTLRCSPKSGHDTVSWYQQALGQGPQFIFQYYEEEERQRGNFPDRFSGHQFPNYSSELNVNALLLGDSALYLCPSSFDGYSYNEQFFGPGTRLTVL.